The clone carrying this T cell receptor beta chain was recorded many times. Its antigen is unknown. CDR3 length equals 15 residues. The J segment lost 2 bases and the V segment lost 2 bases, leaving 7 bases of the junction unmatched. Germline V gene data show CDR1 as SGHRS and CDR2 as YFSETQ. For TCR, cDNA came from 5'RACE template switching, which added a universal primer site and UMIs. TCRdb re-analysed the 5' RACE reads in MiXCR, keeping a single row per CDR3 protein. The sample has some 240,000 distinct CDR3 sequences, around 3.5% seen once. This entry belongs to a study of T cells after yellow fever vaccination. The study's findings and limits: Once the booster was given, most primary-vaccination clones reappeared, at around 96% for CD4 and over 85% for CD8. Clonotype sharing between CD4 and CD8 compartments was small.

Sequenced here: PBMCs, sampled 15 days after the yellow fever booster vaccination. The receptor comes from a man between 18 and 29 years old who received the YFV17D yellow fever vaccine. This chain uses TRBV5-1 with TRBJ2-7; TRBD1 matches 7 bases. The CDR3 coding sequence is TGCGCCAGCAGCTTATCCACAGGGGTGGCCTACGAGCAGTACTTC. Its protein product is CASSLSTGVAYEQYF.